This T cell receptor beta chain was documented in a study of blood T cells in healthy people across ages. General study results and limits: Age advanced and TCR beta diversity per million T cells fell, roughly linearly.

Of note for this clonotype: Antigen specificity is unknown.

For the second PCR, which ran for 7 to 11 cycles, a sample-barcoded 5' primer and a J-beta primer mix were used. Each CDR3 protein gets one entry after TCRdb re-called the 5' RACE reads with MiXCR. The sample consists of 1,500,000 or so distinct CDR3 sequences, around 40% of them appearing once. Germline CDR1 and CDR2: LGHDT and YNNKEL (reference sequence). The CDR3 sequence is 16 residues long. Deletions cut 1 base from V and 5 bases from J, with 17 bases between. This sequence originates from a woman between 18 and 29 years old in good health. Sequenced input: blood. The J gene is TRBJ1-1, the V gene TRBV3-1, with D possibly matching TRBD1 (6 bases). CDR3 protein: CASSQGSDSGETEAFF. The CDR3 nucleotides read TGTGCCAGCAGCCAAGGTTCGGACTCAGGGGAGACTGAAGCTTTCTTT.